This is a list of T cell receptor beta chains from one sample in a study of blood T cells in healthy people across ages. Via MiXCR, TCRdb re-called the 5' RACE reads, giving one row per CDR3 protein. The data show about a million distinct CDR3 sequences, about 48% seen once. Input material: blood. These receptors originate from a man aged 25 to 45 in good health. CDR3s include the opening cysteine and the closing phenylalanine or tryptophan. D genes are given only for firm matches. Size is stated for part of the rows, as once, few or many counts, or as a class when the clone is expanded.

V gene	D gene	J gene	clone size	CDR3 DNA	CDR3 protein
TRBV29-1	NA	TRBJ1-2	NA	TGCAGCGTTTCCAGGGGAGGCTATGGCTACACCTTC	CSVSRGGYGYTF
TRBV7-2	NA	TRBJ2-7	NA	TGTGCCAACAGCGCCTGGACAGCTATCTCCTACGAGCAGTACTTC	CANSAWTAISYEQYF
TRBV6-5	NA	TRBJ1-6	few	TGTGCCAGCAGAGCAGAGTTTAGGTCCTATAATTCACCCCTCCACTTT	CASRAEFRSYNSPLHF
TRBV2	TRBD1	TRBJ1-4	NA	TGTGCCAGCAGCCCGACAGGGCAAACTGAAAAACTGTTTTTT	CASSPTGQTEKLFF
TRBV4-2	NA	TRBJ2-7	NA	TGTGCCAGCAGCCAAGATTCGGGGGGCGTCTACAATGAGCAGTACTTC	CASSQDSGGVYNEQYF
TRBV6-1	TRBD1	TRBJ2-7	many	TGTGCCAGCAGGACCCAGACAGGGGGCTCCTACGAGCAGTACTTC	CASRTQTGGSYEQYF
TRBV18	NA	TRBJ1-5	NA	TGTGCCAGCTCACCGGAGGCTTATCAGCCCCAGCATTTT	CASSPEAYQPQHF
TRBV6-2/TRBV6-3	TRBD2	TRBJ2-7	NA	TGTGCCAGCAGTTCCGGGACTAGGAACCCCTACGAGCAGTACTTC	CASSSGTRNPYEQYF
TRBV6-5	NA	TRBJ1-5	few	TGTGCCAGCAGTTATGTCAAGGGGGTTCAGCCCCAGCATTTT	CASSYVKGVQPQHF
TRBV5-1	NA	TRBJ2-1	NA	TGCGCCAGCAGCTTGGTGCCCTCGCCAACGAATGAGCAGTTCTTC	CASSLVPSPTNEQFF
TRBV10-3	NA	TRBJ1-1	few	TGTGCCATCAGTGATCACGGGACACTAGGTCGAACGGGTACTGAAGCTTTCTTT	CAISDHGTLGRTGTEAFF
TRBV20-1	TRBD2	TRBJ2-1	NA	TGCAGTGCCCACACTAGCGGGGCCTACAATGAGCAGTTCTTC	CSAHTSGAYNEQFF
TRBV10-3	TRBD1	TRBJ1-5	NA	TGTGCCATCAGTGAGGGGGGACAGATCAATCAGCCCCAGCATTTT	CAISEGGQINQPQHF
TRBV9	NA	TRBJ2-7	NA	TGTGCCAGCAGCGTAGACAGCCACCCCTCCTACGAGCAGTACTTC	CASSVDSHPSYEQYF
TRBV4-1	NA	TRBJ2-1	NA	TGCGCCAGCAGCCACTCGACAGAATCCTACAATGAGCAGTTCTTC	CASSHSTESYNEQFF
TRBV4-2	TRBD2	TRBJ2-6	NA	TGTGCCAGCAGTGGGACTAGCGGTTCTGGGGCCAACGTCCTGACTTTC	CASSGTSGSGANVLTF
TRBV20-1	NA	TRBJ1-5	NA	TGCAGTGCAGAGCGCGGAGGGGGTCAGCCCCAGCATTTT	CSAERGGGQPQHF
TRBV7-2	TRBD2	TRBJ2-5	NA	TGTGCCAGCAGCTTTCTAGCGGGGGGGCCCCTTAAAGAGACCCAGTACTTC	CASSFLAGGPLKETQYF
TRBV7-9	NA	TRBJ1-2	few	TGTGCCAGCAGCTCAAACAAGGGCGGCTACACCTTC	CASSSNKGGYTF
TRBV20-1	NA	TRBJ2-5	NA	TGCAGTGCCCAGAGGAAAGAGACCCAGTACTTC	CSAQRKETQYF
TRBV7-9	TRBD2	TRBJ2-1	few	TGTGCCAGCAGCTTTGGACTAGAGTACAATGAGCAGTTCTTC	CASSFGLEYNEQFF
TRBV27	NA	TRBJ2-7	NA	TGTGCCAGCAGTTTATCCAGCTCCTACAATGAGCAGTACTTC	CASSLSSSYNEQYF
TRBV6-6	NA	TRBJ2-2	NA	TGTGCCAGCAGTTACTTCGGAGCCGGGGAGCTGTTTTTT	CASSYFGAGELFF
TRBV20-1	TRBD2	TRBJ2-7	few	TGCAGTGCTACCCAGACTAGCGGGGCTTCCTACGAGCAGTACTTC	CSATQTSGASYEQYF
TRBV3-1	TRBD1	TRBJ1-6	NA	TGTGCCAGCAGCCAAGTTGTGTCCGGGACAGGGAATAATTCACCCCTCCACTTT	CASSQVVSGTGNNSPLHF
TRBV7-9	NA	TRBJ2-3	NA	TGTGCCAGCAGCTTAGGAGGGGGGGAGACAGATACGCAGTATTTT	CASSLGGGETDTQYF
TRBV7-3	NA	TRBJ1-1	NA	TGTGCCAGCAGCTTAACTAATACCGGAGGAACTGAAGCTTTCTTT	CASSLTNTGGTEAFF
TRBV2	NA	TRBJ2-7	NA	TGTGCCAGCATCGGGCGACGGAGCTCCTACAATGAGCAGTACTTC	CASIGRRSSYNEQYF
TRBV28	NA	TRBJ2-7	NA	TGTGCCAGCAGAGACCCCTCCGAGCAGTACTTC	CASRDPSEQYF